The sequence of this TCR beta chain was determined in a study of CD8 T cells in ankylosing spondylitis. Study conclusions and caveats: According to the report, clones linked to the disease were significantly enriched in matched synovial fluid samples taken from ankylosing spondylitis patients. For ankylosing spondylitis blood, a TCR beta motif of under ten highly homologous variants appeared characteristic. Reactive arthritis synovial fluid and blood previously showed some of these motif variants.

Making the TCR beta libraries involved quantitative 5'-RACE with molecular barcodes. TCRdb used MiXCR to reprocess the 5' RACE reads, holding one entry per CDR3 protein. The sample holds approximately 300,000 distinct CDR3 sequences, around 21% seen once. This clonotype was seen repeatedly, ten times or more. Its antigen is unknown. The CDR3 is 15 residues long. Trimming cost V 0 bases and J 5 bases, with 13 bases left between them. Germline CDR1 reads DFQATT; CDR2 reads SNEGSKA (reference sequence). This TCR was sampled from a female donor with ankylosing spondylitis or in good health (not recorded which). What was sequenced was blood, either unsorted or a sorted T cell fraction (not recorded which). The V and J genes are TRBV20-1 and TRBJ1-4; D is ambiguous. The CDR3 DNA reads TGCAGTGCTAGAGAGATGAAAGGGATCAATGAAAAACTGTTTTTT. Protein sequence: CSAREMKGINEKLFF.